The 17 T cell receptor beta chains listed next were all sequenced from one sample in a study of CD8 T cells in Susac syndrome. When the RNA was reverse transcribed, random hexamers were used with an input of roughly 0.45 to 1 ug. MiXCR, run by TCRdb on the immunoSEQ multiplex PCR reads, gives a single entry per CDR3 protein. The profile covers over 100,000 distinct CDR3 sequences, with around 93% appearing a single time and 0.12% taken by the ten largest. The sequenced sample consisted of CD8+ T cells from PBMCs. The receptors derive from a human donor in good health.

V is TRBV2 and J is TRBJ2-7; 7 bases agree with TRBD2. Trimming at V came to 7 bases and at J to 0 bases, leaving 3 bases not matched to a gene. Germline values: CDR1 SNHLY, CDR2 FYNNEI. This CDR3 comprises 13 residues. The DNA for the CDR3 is TGTGCCAGCATAGCGGGTAGCTCCTACGAGCAGTACTTC. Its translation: CASIAGSSYEQYF.

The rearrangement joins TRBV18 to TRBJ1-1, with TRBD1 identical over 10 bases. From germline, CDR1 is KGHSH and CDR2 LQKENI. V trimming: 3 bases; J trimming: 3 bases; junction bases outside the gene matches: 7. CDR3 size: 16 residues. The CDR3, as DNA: TGTGCCAGCTCACCCCTCGGGACAGGGGTGGACACTGAAGCTTTCTTT. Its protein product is CASSPLGTGVDTEAFF.

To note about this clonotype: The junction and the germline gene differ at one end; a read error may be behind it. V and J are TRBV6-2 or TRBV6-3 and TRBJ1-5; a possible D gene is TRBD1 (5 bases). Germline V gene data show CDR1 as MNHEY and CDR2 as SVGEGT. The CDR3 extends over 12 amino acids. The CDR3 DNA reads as TGTGCCAGCAGTTACGGTCGACAGCTCCAGCATTTT. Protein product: CASSYGRQLQHF.

The CDR3 loop reads CASRLAGANYGYTF. In DNA, the CDR3 is TGTGCCAGCCGCCTGGCAGGGGCCAACTATGGCTACACCTTC. V gene TRBV6-2 or TRBV6-3 combines with J gene TRBJ1-2; a possible D gene is TRBD1 (6 bases). This CDR3 is built from 14 residues. Germline lookup yields CDR1 MNHEY and CDR2 SVGEGT. V shed 8 bases and J shed 2 bases, with 15 bases lying between them.

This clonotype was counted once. The CDR3 is CASSDSGGAMTEAFF. Here the CDR3 DNA reads TGCGCCAGCAGTGATTCCGGAGGGGCCATGACGGAGGCTTTCTTT. V is TRBV10-2 and J is TRBJ1-1; the D gene is possibly TRBD1 (5 bases). CDR1 and CDR2 from the germline V gene are WSHSY and SAAADI. Between the trimmed V and J ends, which lost 3 bases and 11 bases, there was a span of 22 bases. This CDR3 region has 15 residues.

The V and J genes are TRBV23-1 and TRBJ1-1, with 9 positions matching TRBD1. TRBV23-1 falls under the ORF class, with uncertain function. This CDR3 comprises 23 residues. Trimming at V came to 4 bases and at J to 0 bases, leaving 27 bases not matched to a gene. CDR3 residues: CASSLINPTGQGDSPRVNTEAFF. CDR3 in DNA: TGCGCCAGCAGTCTAATCAACCCAACGGGACAGGGCGACTCCCCGAGAGTGAACACTGAAGCTTTCTTT.

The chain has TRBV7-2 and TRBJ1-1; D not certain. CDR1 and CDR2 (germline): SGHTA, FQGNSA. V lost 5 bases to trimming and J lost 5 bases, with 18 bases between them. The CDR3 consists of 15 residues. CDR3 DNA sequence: TGTGCCAGCAGCCCCCGTGTTTTGCCTGGGACTGAAGCTTTCTTT. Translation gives CASSPRVLPGTEAFF.

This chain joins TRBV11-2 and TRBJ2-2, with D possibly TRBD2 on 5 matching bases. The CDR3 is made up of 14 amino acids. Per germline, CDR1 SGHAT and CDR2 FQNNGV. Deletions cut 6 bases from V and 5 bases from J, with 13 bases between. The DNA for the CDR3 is TGTGCCAGCAGACGAGGGATGGGAACCGGGGAGCTGTTTTTT. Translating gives CASRRGMGTGELFF.

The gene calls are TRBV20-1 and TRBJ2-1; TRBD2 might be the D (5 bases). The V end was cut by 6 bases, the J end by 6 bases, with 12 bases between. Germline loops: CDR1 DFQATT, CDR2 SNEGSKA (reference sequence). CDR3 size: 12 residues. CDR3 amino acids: CSAHRSGNEQFF. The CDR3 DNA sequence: TGCAGTGCCCACCGGAGCGGCAATGAGCAGTTCTTC.

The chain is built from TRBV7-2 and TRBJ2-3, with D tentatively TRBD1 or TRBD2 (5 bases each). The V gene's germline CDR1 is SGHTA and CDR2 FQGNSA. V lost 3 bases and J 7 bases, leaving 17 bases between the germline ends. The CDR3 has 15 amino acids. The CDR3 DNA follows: TGTGCCAGCAGCTTGGGGACGGCGGTGGTAAATACGCAGTATTTT. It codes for CASSLGTAVVNTQYF.

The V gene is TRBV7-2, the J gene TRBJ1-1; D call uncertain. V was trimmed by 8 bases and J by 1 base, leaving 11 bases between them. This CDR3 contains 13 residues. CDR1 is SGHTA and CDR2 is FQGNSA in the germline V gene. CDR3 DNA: TGTGCCAGCGCACCGGGAACGAACACTGAAGCTTTCTTT. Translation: CASAPGTNTEAFF.

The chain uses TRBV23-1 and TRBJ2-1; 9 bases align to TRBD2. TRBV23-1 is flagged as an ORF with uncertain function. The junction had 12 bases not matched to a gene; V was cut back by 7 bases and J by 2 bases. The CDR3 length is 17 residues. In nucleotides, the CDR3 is TGCGCCAGCACCCCGGGTAGCGGGAGAAAGCCCTACAATGAGCAGTTCTTC. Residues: CASTPGSGRKPYNEQFF.

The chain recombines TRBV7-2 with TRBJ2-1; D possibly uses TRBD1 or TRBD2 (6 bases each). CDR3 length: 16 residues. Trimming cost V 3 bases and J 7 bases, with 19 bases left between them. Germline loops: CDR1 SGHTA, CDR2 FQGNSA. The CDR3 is CASSFKGGGTGNEQFF. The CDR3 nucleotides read TGTGCCAGCAGCTTCAAGGGGGGCGGGACGGGGAATGAGCAGTTCTTC.

Here the CDR3 DNA reads TGTGCCAGCAGAGCCTCGGGGACTAGGCGGGAGACCCAGTACTTC. Translating gives CASRASGTRRETQYF. The chain carries TRBV6-5 and TRBJ2-5; 8 nucleotides agree with TRBD2. Germline V lookup: CDR1 MNHEY, CDR2 SVGAGI. The CDR3 length is 15 residues. The V segment lost 6 bases and the J segment 5 bases; nucleotides outside the gene matches: 11.

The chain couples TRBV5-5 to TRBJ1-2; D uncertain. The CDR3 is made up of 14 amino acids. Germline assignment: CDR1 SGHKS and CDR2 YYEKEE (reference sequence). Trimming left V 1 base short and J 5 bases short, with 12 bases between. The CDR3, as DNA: TGTGCCAGCAGCTTGATGCGGGCTGGGTATGGCTACACCTTC. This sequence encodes CASSLMRAGYGYTF. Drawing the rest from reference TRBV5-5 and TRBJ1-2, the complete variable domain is DAGVTQSPTHLIKTRGQQVTLRCSPISGHKSVSWYQQVLGQGPQFIFQYYEKEERGRGNFPDRFSARQFPNYSSELNVNALLLGDSALYLCASSLMRAGYGYTFGSGTRLTVV.

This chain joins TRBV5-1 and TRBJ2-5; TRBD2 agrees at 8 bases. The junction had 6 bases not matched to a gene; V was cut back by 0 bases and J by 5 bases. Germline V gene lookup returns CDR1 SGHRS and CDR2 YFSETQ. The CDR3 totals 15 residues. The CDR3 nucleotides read TGCGCCAGCAGCTTGGCCGGGGGGGCGTTTGAGACCCAGTACTTC. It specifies CASSLAGGAFETQYF.

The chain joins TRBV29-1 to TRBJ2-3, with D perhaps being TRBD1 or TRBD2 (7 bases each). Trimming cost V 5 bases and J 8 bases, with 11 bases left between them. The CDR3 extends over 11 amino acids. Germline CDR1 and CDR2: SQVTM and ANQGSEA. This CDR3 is CSVIRGGTQYF. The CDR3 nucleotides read TGCAGCGTTATCAGGGGGGGTACGCAGTATTTT.